Included here is one T cell receptor (beta chain) sequence, with context. Its target is not known. The sample comes from a study of T cells in localized non-small cell lung cancer. This CDR3 is 14 amino acids long. With 5 bases clipped from V and 4 bases from J, the junction kept 5 bases outside the gene matches. The germline gives CDR1 SGHNT, CDR2 YYREEE (reference sequence). Study-wide points: Tumor showed lower T cell clonality than uninvolved adjacent lung, where it was highest. Within adjacent lung there appeared a median around 60 of the top 100 tumor clones. Greater T cell density in blood accompanied longer overall survival.

Profiling relied on immunoSEQ multiplex PCR, and the TCRdb table lists in-frame clones only, not all of them. Of around 21,000 clones listed, about 90% are singletons. The chain uses TRBV5-4 and TRBJ1-1; 10 nucleotides agree with TRBD1. This receptor was obtained from a male donor older than 55 with stage I squamous cell lung carcinoma. Sequencing used peripheral blood, obtained before any cancer treatment. The CDR3 coding sequence is TGTGCCAGCAGTACCTGGACAGGGGGCACTGAAGCTTTCTTT. As protein: CASSTWTGGTEAFF.